This T cell receptor (beta chain) was observed in a study of blood T cell repertoires in COVID-19. V was clipped by 6 bases and J by 13 bases; unmatched bases: 11. The germline gives CDR1 MDHEN, CDR2 SYDVKM. The CDR3 sequence is 12 residues long. Only in-frame clones appear in the TCRdb table, and some are missing; sequencing was by immunoSEQ multiplex PCR. The top ten clones hold approximately 0.7% of a sample with fewer than 500,000 clones, approximately 86% of them seen once. The J gene is TRBJ2-5, the V gene TRBV28; 7 bases are a match to TRBD1. This TCR came from a young woman who had recovered from COVID-19. The sequenced sample was PBMCs or T cells enriched from blood (not recorded which). CDR3 in DNA: TGTGCCAGCAGCCTGGGTGACAGGGCGCGGTACTTC. This gives the protein CASSLGDRARYF.